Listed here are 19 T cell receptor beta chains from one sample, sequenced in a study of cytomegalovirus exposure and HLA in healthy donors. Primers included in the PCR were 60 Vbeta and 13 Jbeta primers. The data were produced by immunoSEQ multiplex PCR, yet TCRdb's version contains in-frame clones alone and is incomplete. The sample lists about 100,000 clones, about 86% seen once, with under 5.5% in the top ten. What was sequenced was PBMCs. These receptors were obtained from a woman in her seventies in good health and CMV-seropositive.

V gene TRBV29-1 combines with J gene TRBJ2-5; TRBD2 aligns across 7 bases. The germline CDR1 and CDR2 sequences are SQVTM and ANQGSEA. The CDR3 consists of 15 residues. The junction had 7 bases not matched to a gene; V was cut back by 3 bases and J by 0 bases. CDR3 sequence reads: CSVEGSGWYQETQYF. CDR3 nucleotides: TGCAGCGTTGAGGGTAGCGGGTGGTACCAAGAGACCCAGTACTTC.

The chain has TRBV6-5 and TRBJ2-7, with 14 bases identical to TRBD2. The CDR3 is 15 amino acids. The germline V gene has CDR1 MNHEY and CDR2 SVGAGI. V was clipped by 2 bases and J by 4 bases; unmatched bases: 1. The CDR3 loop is CASSYRTSGGYEQYF. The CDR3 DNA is TGTGCCAGCAGTTACCGGACTAGCGGGGGGTACGAGCAGTACTTC.

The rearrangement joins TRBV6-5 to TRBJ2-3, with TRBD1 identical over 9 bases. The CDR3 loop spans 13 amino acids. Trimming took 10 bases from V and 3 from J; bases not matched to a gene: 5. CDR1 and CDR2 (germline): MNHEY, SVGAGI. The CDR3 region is CANPGQGTDTQYF. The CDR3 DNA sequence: TGTGCCAACCCGGGACAGGGAACAGATACGCAGTATTTT.

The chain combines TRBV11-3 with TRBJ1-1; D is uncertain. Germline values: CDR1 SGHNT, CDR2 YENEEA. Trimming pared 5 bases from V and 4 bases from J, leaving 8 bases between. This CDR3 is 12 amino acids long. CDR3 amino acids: CASSNSPTEAFF. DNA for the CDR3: TGTGCCAGCAGCAACTCACCCACTGAAGCTTTCTTT.

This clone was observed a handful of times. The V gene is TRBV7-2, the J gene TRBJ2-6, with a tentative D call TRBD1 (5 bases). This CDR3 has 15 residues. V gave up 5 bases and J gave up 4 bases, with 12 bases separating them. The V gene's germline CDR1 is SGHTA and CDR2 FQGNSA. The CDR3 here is CASSIAGYGANVLTF. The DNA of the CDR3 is TGTGCCAGCAGCATTGCAGGGTACGGGGCCAACGTCCTGACTTTC. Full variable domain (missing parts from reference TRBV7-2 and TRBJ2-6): GAGVSQSPSNKVTEKGKDVELRCDPISGHTALYWYRQSLGQGLEFLIYFQGNSAPDKSGLPSDRFSAERTGGSVSTLTIQRTQQEDSAVYLCASSIAGYGANVLTFGAGSRLTVL.

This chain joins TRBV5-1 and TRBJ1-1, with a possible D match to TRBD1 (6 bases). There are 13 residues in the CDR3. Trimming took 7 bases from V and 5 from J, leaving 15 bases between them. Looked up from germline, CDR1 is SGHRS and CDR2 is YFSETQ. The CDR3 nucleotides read TGCGCCAGCCGATCCAGGGGAGAGACTGAAGCTTTCTTT. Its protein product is CASRSRGETEAFF. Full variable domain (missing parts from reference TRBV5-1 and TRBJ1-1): KAGVTQTPRYLIKTRGQQVTLSCSPISGHRSVSWYQQTPGQGLQFLFEYFSETQRNKGNFPGRFSGRQFSNSRSEMNVSTLELGDSALYLCASRSRGETEAFFGQGTRLTVV.

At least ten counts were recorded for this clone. CDR3 in DNA: TGTCCATCAAACAGCGGGAGTAGGACCTACGAGCAGTACTTC. This translates into CPSNSGSRTYEQYF. V and J are TRBV21-1 and TRBJ2-7; TRBD2, as called in the table, went unchecked against the DNA. TRBV21-1 is a pseudogene segment. CDR3 length equals 14 residues.

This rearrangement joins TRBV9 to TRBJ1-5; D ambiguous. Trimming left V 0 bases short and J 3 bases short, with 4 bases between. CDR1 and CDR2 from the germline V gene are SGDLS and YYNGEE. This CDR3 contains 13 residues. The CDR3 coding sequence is TGTGCCAGCAGCGTAGCTCCCAATCAGCCCCAGCATTTT. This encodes CASSVAPNQPQHF.

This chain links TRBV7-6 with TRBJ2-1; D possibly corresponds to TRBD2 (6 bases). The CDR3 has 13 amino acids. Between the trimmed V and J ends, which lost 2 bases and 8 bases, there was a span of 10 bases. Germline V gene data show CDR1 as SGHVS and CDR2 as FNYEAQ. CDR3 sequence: CASSLRGGDEQFF. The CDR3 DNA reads TGTGCCAGCAGCTTACGGGGCGGGGATGAGCAGTTCTTC. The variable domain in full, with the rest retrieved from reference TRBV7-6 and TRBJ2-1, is GAGVSQSPRYKVTKRGQDVALRCDPISGHVSLYWYRQALGQGPEFLTYFNYEAQQDKSGLPNDRFSAERPEGSISTLTIQRTEQRDSAMYRCASSLRGGDEQFFGPGTRLTVL.

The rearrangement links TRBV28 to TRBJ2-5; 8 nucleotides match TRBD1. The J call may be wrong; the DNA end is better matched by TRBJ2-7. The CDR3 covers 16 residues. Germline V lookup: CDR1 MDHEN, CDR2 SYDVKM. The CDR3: CASTLPGTGRTYEQYF. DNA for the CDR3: TGTGCCAGCACCCTCCCCGGGACAGGTAGAACCTACGAGCAGTACTTC.

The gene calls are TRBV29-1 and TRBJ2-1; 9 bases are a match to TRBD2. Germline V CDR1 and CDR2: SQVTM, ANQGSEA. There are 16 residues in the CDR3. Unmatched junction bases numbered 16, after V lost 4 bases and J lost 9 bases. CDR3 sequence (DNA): TGCAGCGTTGCGAAGAGTATTGCCAGCGGGAGGAGTGAGCAGTTCTTC. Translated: CSVAKSIASGRSEQFF.

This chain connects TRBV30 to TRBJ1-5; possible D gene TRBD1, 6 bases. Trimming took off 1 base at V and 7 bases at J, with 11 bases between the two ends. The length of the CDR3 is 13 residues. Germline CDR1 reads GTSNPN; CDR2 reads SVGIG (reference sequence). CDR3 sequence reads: CAWSGEGVQPQHF. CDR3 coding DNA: TGTGCCTGGAGTGGGGAGGGGGTCCAGCCCCAGCATTTT.

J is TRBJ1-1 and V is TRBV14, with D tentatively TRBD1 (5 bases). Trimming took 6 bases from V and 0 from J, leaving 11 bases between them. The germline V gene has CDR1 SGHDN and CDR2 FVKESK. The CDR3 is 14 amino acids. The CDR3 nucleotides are TGTGCCAGCAGTAGACCAGGGCTGAACACTGAAGCTTTCTTT. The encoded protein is CASSRPGLNTEAFF.

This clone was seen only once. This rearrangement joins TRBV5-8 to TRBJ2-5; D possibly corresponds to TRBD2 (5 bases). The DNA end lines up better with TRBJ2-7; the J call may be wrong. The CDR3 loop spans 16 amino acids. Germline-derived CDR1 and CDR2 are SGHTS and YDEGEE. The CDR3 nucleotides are TGTGCCAGCAGCTTGGTGTTGGGCTCGGGGTCCTACGAGCAGTACTTC. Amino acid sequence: CASSLVLGSGSYEQYF.

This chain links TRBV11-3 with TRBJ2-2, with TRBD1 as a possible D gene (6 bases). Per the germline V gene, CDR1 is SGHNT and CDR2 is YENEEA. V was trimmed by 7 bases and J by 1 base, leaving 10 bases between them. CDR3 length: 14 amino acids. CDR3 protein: CASTQGGNTGELFF. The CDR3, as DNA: TGTGCCAGCACCCAAGGGGGGAACACCGGGGAGCTGTTTTTT.

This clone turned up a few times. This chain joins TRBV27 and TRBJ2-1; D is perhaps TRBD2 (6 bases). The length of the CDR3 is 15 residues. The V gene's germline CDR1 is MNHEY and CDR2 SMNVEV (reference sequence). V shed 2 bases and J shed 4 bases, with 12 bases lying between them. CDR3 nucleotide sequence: TGTGCCAGCAGTTTAGCGGGGCGACCTTACAATGAGCAGTTCTTC. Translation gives CASSLAGRPYNEQFF.

The CDR3 spells CASSSLAGGTTDTQYF. In DNA form, the CDR3 reads TGCGCCAGCAGCTCCTTAGCGGGGGGTACCACAGATACGCAGTATTTT. The chain has TRBV5-1 and TRBJ2-3, with 10 positions matching TRBD2. Germline V gene lookup returns CDR1 SGHRS and CDR2 YFSETQ. V lost 3 bases to trimming and J lost 2 bases; unmatched junction nucleotides: 6. The CDR3 has 16 residues.

For the CDR3, the DNA is TGCACCAGCAGGAATCCCGGGACTAGCGGGATCTGTTCCTACAATGAGCAGTTCTTC. Encoded protein: CTSRNPGTSGICSYNEQFF. This sequence joins TRBV1 and TRBJ2-1; the tabulated D call, TRBD2, remains unverified against the DNA. TRBV1 has pseudogene status. The CDR3 length is 19 residues.

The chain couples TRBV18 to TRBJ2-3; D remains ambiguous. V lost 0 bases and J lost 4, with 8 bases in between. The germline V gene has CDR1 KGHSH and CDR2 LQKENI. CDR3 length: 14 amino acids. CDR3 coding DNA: TGTGCCAGCTCACCACCGTCCCAGGCAGATACGCAGTATTTT. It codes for CASSPPSQADTQYF.